The rows below give T cell receptor beta chains drawn from one sample of a study of shared clonotypes between healthy human individuals. Assay used: immunoSEQ multiplex PCR; TCRdb lists only in-frame clones, some missing. The sample comprises 2 million to 2.5 million clones, 80% to 95% of which are singletons, and 0.37% rests with the top ten. The sample was naive CD4+ T cells from PBMCs. All receptors come from a man aged 18 to 35 in good health. Some clones in this sample may be carry-over from other donors' samples. CDR3s include the opening cysteine and the closing phenylalanine or tryptophan. D genes are given only for firm matches. Clone size is stated in some rows and not others, as once, few, many or a class when expanded.

J,size,D,V,DNA,CDR3
TRBJ2-1,once,NA,TRBV2,TGTGCCAGCAGTGAAGCCTCGGGCCAGAGCTCCTACAATGAGCAGTTCTTC,CASSEASGQSSYNEQFF
TRBJ2-7,NA,NA,TRBV20-1,TGCAGTGCTAGTCCCTACGAGCAGTACTTC,CSASPYEQYF
TRBJ1-2,NA,TRBD1,TRBV7-8,TGTGCCAGCAGCCGGGACAGGGGATATGGCTACACCTTC,CASSRDRGYGYTF
TRBJ2-3,NA,NA,TRBV18,TGTGCCAGCTCACCGTTAATCACAGATACGCAGTATTTT,CASSPLITDTQYF
TRBJ2-6,NA,NA,TRBV14,TGTGCCAGCAGCCCCATACAGGTTTCTGGGGCCAACGTCCTGACTTTC,CASSPIQVSGANVLTF
TRBJ1-1,NA,NA,TRBV2,TGTGCCAGCAGTGTTGAGGGAAACACTGAAGCTTTCTTT,CASSVEGNTEAFF
TRBJ1-4,few,TRBD1,TRBV19,TGTGCCAGTAGTAAACAGGGGACTAATGAAAAACTGTTTTTT,CASSKQGTNEKLFF
TRBJ1-1,NA,TRBD1,TRBV6-1,TGTGCCAGCAGGGACAGGGGGCGCTTGGGCACTGAAGCTTTCTTT,CASRDRGRLGTEAFF
TRBJ2-3,NA,TRBD2,TRBV28,TGTGCCAGCACGCTAACTAGCGGGGGATTCACAGATACGCAGTATTTT,CASTLTSGGFTDTQYF
TRBJ2-1,NA,TRBD2,TRBV19,TGTGCCAGTAGGCTCCGACTAGCGGGAGGGCCCTACAATGAGCAGTTCTTC,CASRLRLAGGPYNEQFF
TRBJ2-6,NA,NA,TRBV5-1,TGCGCCAGCAGCTTGGAACCCAGGGGCTCTGGGGCCAACGTCCTGACTTTC,CASSLEPRGSGANVLTF
TRBJ2-1,NA,TRBD2,TRBV29-1,TGCAGCGTACTAAGCCCGGGAGGGGACAATGAGCAGTTCTTC,CSVLSPGGDNEQFF
TRBJ1-2,NA,NA,TRBV5-5,TGTGCCAGCAGCTTGTATGCCCCTTCTAACTATGGCTACACCTTC,CASSLYAPSNYGYTF
TRBJ2-5,NA,NA,TRBV2,TGTGCCAGCAGTGGGAAAGAGACCCAGTACTTC,CASSGKETQYF
TRBJ2-1,NA,NA,TRBV28,TGTGCCAGCAGTTTACTAGTCCCCTACAATGAGCAGTTCTTC,CASSLLVPYNEQFF
TRBJ2-5,NA,NA,TRBV29-1,TGCAGCGTTGACCCACAAGAGACCCAGTACTTC,CSVDPQETQYF
TRBJ2-1,NA,TRBD1,TRBV4-1,TGCGCCAGCAGCCAAGATCCGGGACAGGGGGCTTACAATGAGCAGTTCTTC,CASSQDPGQGAYNEQFF
TRBJ1-2,NA,NA,TRBV4-2,TGTGCCAGCAGCCAAGAAGGGGGACGAGGGGCGCATGGCTACACCTTC,CASSQEGGRGAHGYTF
TRBJ1-5,NA,NA,TRBV6-1,TGTGCCAGCACTTTGCGCAGGGTCAATCAGCCCCAGCATTTT,CASTLRRVNQPQHF
TRBJ2-3,once,TRBD2,TRBV11-2,TGTGCGAGCGGGATGGCGGCCATGGGGAATACGCAGTATTTT,CASGMAAMGNTQYF
TRBJ2-5,NA,NA,TRBV5-1,TGCGCCAGCAGCCCACATGGTAATATGGAGACCCAGTACTTC,CASSPHGNMETQYF
TRBJ2-5,NA,NA,TRBV5-4,TGTGCCAGCAGCTTGTCACTCCAAGAGACCCAGTACTTC,CASSLSLQETQYF
TRBJ1-6,once,TRBD1,TRBV30,TGTGCCTGGACGGGACAGGGTTATTCACCCCTCCACTTT,CAWTGQGYSPLHF
TRBJ1-5,NA,TRBD1,TRBV7-9,TGTGCCAGCAGCTTAGGGGTCGGGACAGGGTATCAGCCCCAGCATTTT,CASSLGVGTGYQPQHF
TRBJ1-2,once,NA,TRBV19,TGTGCCAGTAGCCGCGGGGGTACTAACTATGGCTACACCTTC,CASSRGGTNYGYTF
TRBJ2-4,NA,NA,TRBV2,TGTGCCAGCAACCCGGACGAAAACATTCAGTACTTC,CASNPDENIQYF
TRBJ2-7,NA,TRBD2,TRBV5-6,TGTGCCAGCAGGCCGGGGACTAGCGAGATCTACGAGCAGTACTTC,CASRPGTSEIYEQYF
TRBJ1-3,NA,NA,TRBV5-1,TGCGCCAGCAGCTTGGTTGGGGGTACCGGAAACACCATATATTTT,CASSLVGGTGNTIYF
TRBJ1-4,NA,NA,TRBV7-2,TGTGCCAGCAGCTTGTGGACTAATGAAAAACTGTTTTTT,CASSLWTNEKLFF
TRBJ1-1,NA,NA,TRBV19,TGTGCCAGTAGTAGGTTCGGGACGAACACTGAAGCTTTCTTT,CASSRFGTNTEAFF
TRBJ2-1,NA,TRBD2,TRBV2,TGTGCCAGCTACCATAGCGGGAGCGGAATCCACAATGAGCAGTTCTTC,CASYHSGSGIHNEQFF